These 19 T cell receptor beta chains originate from one sample sequenced in a study of blood T cell repertoires in COVID-19. TCRdb's table, derived via immunoSEQ multiplex PCR, lists solely in-frame clones and lacks some. The sample consists of roughly 35,000 clones, roughly 84% of them appearing once. Sequencing used peripheral blood. The receptors stem from a man aged 60-69 years with active COVID-19.

The chain combines TRBV11-3 with TRBJ2-1; 12 nucleotides align to TRBD2. J was trimmed by 9 bases and V by 5 bases; bases with no gene match: 8. This CDR3 region has 15 residues. In germline, CDR1 is SGHNT, CDR2 YENEEA. CDR3 DNA: TGTGCCAGCAGCGGAGGAACTAGCGGGAGGAGTGAGCAGTTCTTC. Residues: CASSGGTSGRSEQFF.

The rearrangement links TRBV3-1 (or the pseudogene TRBV3-2) to TRBJ2-5; tentative D call: TRBD2 (6 bases). CDR3 length: 16 residues. V was shortened by 5 bases and J by 4 bases, with 20 bases between the two germline ends. Germline values: CDR1 LGHDT, CDR2 YNNKEL (reference sequence). The CDR3 DNA follows: TGTGCCAGCAGCGCACTGCCCGGGAGAGGCTTAGAGACCCAGTACTTC. Protein product: CASSALPGRGLETQYF.

V and J are TRBV7-9 and TRBJ1-2; D might be TRBD1 (5 bases). The CDR3 loop spans 14 amino acids. Trimming took 2 bases from V and 3 from J, leaving 10 bases between them. CDR1 and CDR2 (germline): SEHNR, FQNEAQ (reference sequence). The CDR3: CASSLSRGDYGYTF. In DNA, the CDR3 is TGTGCCAGCAGCTTAAGTCGGGGGGACTATGGCTACACCTTC.

The gene calls are TRBV18 and TRBJ1-2, with TRBD1 as a possible D gene (5 bases). CDR1 is KGHSH, CDR2 LQKENI, per germline. The CDR3 extends over 13 amino acids. The V gene lost 2 bases and the J gene lost 5 bases, with 9 bases spanning the gap. CDR3 nucleotide sequence: TGTGCCAGCTCACCATTGACAGCTTATGGCTACACCTTC. Encoded protein: CASSPLTAYGYTF.

This chain uses TRBV28 with TRBJ1-6; 9 nucleotides align to TRBD1. CDR1 is MDHEN and CDR2 is SYDVKM in the germline V gene. The CDR3 runs to 15 residues. J lost 9 bases, V lost 5 bases, and 8 bases had no gene match. CDR3: CASSPGQGRGSPLHF. Written as DNA, the CDR3 is TGTGCCAGCAGTCCGGGACAGGGAAGGGGTTCACCCCTCCACTTT.

CDR3 bases: TGTGCCACCAGTGATCCGGGACAGGCTAGCACAGATACGCAGTATTTT. Its protein is CATSDPGQASTDTQYF. The V call is TRBV24-1, the J call TRBJ2-3; 8 bases line up with TRBD1. The ends lost 3 bases at V and 0 bases at J; junction bases unmatched: 4. The germline V gene encodes CDR1 KGHDR and CDR2 SFDVKD. This CDR3 contains 16 residues.

The chain couples TRBV9 to TRBJ2-7; TRBD2 matches 9 bases. This CDR3 contains 15 residues. V lost 0 bases to trimming and J lost 2 bases; unmatched junction nucleotides: 3. CDR1 SGDLS and CDR2 YYNGEE come from the germline V gene. The CDR3 loop reads CASSVASGATYEQYF. The CDR3 DNA reads as TGTGCCAGCAGCGTAGCTAGCGGGGCGACCTACGAGCAGTACTTC.

Only a few counts were recorded for this clone. The V and J genes are TRBV7-9 and TRBJ2-1, with 7 bases identical to TRBD2. The J segment lost 4 bases and the V segment lost 4 bases, leaving 4 bases of the junction unmatched. The CDR3 extends over 14 amino acids. Looked up from germline, CDR1 is SEHNR and CDR2 is FQNEAQ (reference sequence). Written as DNA, the CDR3 is TGTGCCAGCAGCTCCTCGGGGGGTTACAATGAGCAGTTCTTC. It specifies CASSSSGGYNEQFF.

The chain employs TRBV19 and TRBJ2-7, with D perhaps matching TRBD1 (5 bases). Looked up from germline, CDR1 is LNHDA and CDR2 is SQIVND (reference sequence). CDR3 length equals 15 residues. Trimming cost V 3 bases and J 6 bases, with 18 bases left between them. CDR3: CASSMGPKSLGEQYF. CDR3 DNA sequence: TGTGCCAGTAGTATGGGGCCCAAAAGTCTGGGCGAGCAGTACTTC.

This chain connects TRBV5-1 to TRBJ1-4, with 10 positions matching TRBD1. The junction had 4 bases not matched to a gene; V was cut back by 4 bases and J by 7 bases. Germline lookup yields CDR1 SGHRS and CDR2 YFSETQ. The CDR3 length is 14 residues. Here the CDR3 reads CASSGGTGVEKLFF. The CDR3, as DNA: TGCGCCAGCAGCGGGGGGACAGGGGTTGAAAAACTGTTTTTT.

The rearrangement uses TRBV19 and TRBJ2-7, with D perhaps matching TRBD1 (5 bases). Trimming cost V 3 bases and J 7 bases, with 10 bases left between them. CDR1 LNHDA and CDR2 SQIVND come from the germline V gene (reference sequence). This CDR3 region has 12 residues. The CDR3 nucleotides read TGTGCCAGTAGTATCGGACATCGAGAGCAGTACTTC. Translating gives CASSIGHREQYF.

This clone was seen a single time. The same CDR3 arises from other DNA sequences in this sample as well. The rearrangement uses TRBV7-3 and TRBJ2-1; a possible D gene is TRBD1 (5 bases). Germline V gene sequence: CDR1 SGHTA, CDR2 FQGTGA. V was cut by 0 bases and J by 2 bases, with 11 bases left in between. The CDR3 runs to 16 residues. This chain's CDR3 is CASSLTGRSTYNEQFF. CDR3 bases: TGTGCCAGCAGCTTAACGGGGCGGAGTACCTACAATGAGCAGTTCTTC.

The chain uses TRBV10-1 and TRBJ2-5, with TRBD2 identical over 8 bases. Germline V gene sequence: CDR1 WNHNN, CDR2 SYGVQD (reference sequence). Losses at the gene ends were 2 bases for V and 4 bases for J; bases not matched to a gene: 6. This CDR3 is built from 15 residues. CDR3 loop: CASSEGLAEIETQYF. Here the CDR3 DNA reads TGCGCCAGCAGTGAGGGACTAGCCGAGATAGAGACCCAGTACTTC.

V and J are TRBV19 and TRBJ2-5; TRBD2 might be the D (5 bases). Trimming took off 8 bases at V and 7 bases at J, with 11 bases between the two ends. The germline V gene has CDR1 LNHDA and CDR2 SQIVND (reference sequence). The CDR3 sequence is 11 residues long. CDR3 coding DNA: TGTGCCAGTGGAGAGGAGGTGACCCAGTACTTC. This sequence encodes CASGEEVTQYF.

This chain connects TRBV7-2 to TRBJ2-5; D is perhaps TRBD2 (5 bases). V lost 5 bases, J lost 3 bases, and 13 bases lay in between. Germline V lookup: CDR1 SGHTA, CDR2 FQGNSA. This CDR3 spans 14 amino acids. CDR3 bases: TGTGCCAGCAGCCCCCCTCCGACTAAAGAGACCCAGTACTTC. Residues: CASSPPPTKETQYF.

The V and J genes are TRBV19 and TRBJ2-7; maybe TRBD1 (5 bases). The germline CDR1 and CDR2 sequences are LNHDA and SQIVND (reference sequence). There are 14 residues in the CDR3. The germline V and J ends were trimmed by 7 bases and 2 bases, with 15 bases remaining between them. In DNA form, the CDR3 reads TGTGCCAGTAAAAGGACCCAGGGCCCCTACGAGCAGTACTTC. Encoded protein: CASKRTQGPYEQYF. Full variable domain (remainder filled in from reference TRBV19 and TRBJ2-7): DGGITQSPKYLFRKEGQNVTLSCEQNLNHDAMYWYRQDPGQGLRLIYYSQIVNDFQKGDIAEGYSVSREKKESFPLTVTSAQKNPTAFYLCASKRTQGPYEQYFGPGTRLTVT.

The chain joins TRBV6-6 to TRBJ2-7; D not resolved. The CDR3 is 11 residues long. Trimming removed 6 bases from V and 7 bases from J, with 10 bases in between. Germline-derived CDR1 and CDR2 are MNHNY and SVGAGI (reference sequence). CDR3 region: CASSHSGEQYF. The CDR3 region has the DNA TGTGCCAGCAGCCATTCCGGGGAGCAGTACTTC.

The chain employs TRBV10-1 and TRBJ1-6; D may be TRBD1 (6 bases). CDR1 is WNHNN and CDR2 is SYGVQD in the germline V gene (reference sequence). V lost 10 bases to trimming and J lost 7 bases, with 17 bases between them. The CDR3 runs to 14 residues. DNA for the CDR3: TGCGCCACTTCGACTGGACAGCTAAATTCACCCCTCCACTTT. Translated, it gives CATSTGQLNSPLHF.

This sequence joins TRBV19 and TRBJ2-3, with D possibly matching TRBD2 (6 bases). The CDR3 length is 16 residues. V lost 3 bases to trimming and J lost 1 base, with 14 bases between them. Germline CDR1 and CDR2: LNHDA and SQIVND (reference sequence). This chain's CDR3 is CASSMKTPSGTDTQYF. The CDR3 coding sequence is TGTGCCAGTAGTATGAAGACCCCTAGCGGCACAGATACGCAGTATTTT.